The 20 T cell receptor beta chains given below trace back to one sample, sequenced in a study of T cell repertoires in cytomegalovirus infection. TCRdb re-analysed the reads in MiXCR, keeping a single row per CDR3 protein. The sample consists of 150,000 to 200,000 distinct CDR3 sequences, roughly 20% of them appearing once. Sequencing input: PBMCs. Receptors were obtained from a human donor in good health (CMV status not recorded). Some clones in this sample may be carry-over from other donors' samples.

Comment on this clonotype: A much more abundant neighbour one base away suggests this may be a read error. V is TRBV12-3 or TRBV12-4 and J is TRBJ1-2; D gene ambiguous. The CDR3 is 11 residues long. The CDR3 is CTSGFRAEGTF. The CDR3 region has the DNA TGTACCAGCGGGTTTAGGGCAGAGGGCACCTTC.

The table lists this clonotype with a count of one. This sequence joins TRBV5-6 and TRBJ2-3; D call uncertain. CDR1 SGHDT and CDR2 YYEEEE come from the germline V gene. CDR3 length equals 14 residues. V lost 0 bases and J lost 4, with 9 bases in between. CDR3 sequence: CASSLGRTPDTQYF. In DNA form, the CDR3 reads TGTGCCAGCAGCTTGGGGAGAACCCCAGATACGCAGTATTTT.

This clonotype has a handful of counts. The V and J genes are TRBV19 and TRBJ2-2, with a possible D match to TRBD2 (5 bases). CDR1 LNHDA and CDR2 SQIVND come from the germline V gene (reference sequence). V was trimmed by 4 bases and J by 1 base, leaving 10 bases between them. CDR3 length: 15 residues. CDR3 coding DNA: TGTGCCAGTAGTACCGGACTGGTGAACACCGGGGAGCTGTTTTTT. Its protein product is CASSTGLVNTGELFF.

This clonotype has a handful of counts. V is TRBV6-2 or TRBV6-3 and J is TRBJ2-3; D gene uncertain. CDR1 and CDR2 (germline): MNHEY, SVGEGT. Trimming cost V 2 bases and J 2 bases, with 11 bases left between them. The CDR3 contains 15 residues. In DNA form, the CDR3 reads TGTGCCAGCAGTTACGTCGGTGCCTTCACAGATACGCAGTATTTT. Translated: CASSYVGAFTDTQYF.

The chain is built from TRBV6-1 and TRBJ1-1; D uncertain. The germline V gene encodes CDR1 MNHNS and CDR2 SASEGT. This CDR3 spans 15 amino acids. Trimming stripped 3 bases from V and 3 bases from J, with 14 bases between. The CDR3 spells CASSDRFGRYTEAFF. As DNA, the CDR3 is TGTGCCAGCAGTGACAGGTTTGGGCGGTACACTGAAGCTTTCTTT.

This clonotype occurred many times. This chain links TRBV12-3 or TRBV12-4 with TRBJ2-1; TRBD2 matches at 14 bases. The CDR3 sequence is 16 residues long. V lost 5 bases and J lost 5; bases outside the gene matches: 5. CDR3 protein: CASSLGLAGVNNEQFF. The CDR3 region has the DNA TGTGCCAGCAGTCTGGGACTAGCGGGAGTCAACAATGAGCAGTTCTTC.

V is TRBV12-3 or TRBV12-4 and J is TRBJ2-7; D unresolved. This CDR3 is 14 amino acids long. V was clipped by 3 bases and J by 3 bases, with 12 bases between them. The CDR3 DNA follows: TGTGCCAGCAGTTTTCAGGATCCAGACTACGAGCAGTACTTC. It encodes CASSFQDPDYEQYF.

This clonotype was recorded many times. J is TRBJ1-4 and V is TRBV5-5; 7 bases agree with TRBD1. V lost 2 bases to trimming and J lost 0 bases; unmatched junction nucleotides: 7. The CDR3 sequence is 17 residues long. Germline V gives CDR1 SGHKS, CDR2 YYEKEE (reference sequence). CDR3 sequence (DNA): TGTGCCAGCAGCTTCGGGACAGCGCTAACAACTAATGAAAAACTGTTTTTT. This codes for CASSFGTALTTNEKLFF.

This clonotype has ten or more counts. The chain's CDR3 is CASSPGYTQYF. CDR3 DNA: TGTGCCAGCAGCCCTGGGTACACGCAGTATTTT. The genes are TRBV11-3 and TRBJ2-3; D not resolved. Germline V gene sequence: CDR1 SGHNT, CDR2 YENEEA. This CDR3 comprises 11 residues. With 5 bases removed from V and 9 bases from J, the gap between germline ends came to 9 bases.

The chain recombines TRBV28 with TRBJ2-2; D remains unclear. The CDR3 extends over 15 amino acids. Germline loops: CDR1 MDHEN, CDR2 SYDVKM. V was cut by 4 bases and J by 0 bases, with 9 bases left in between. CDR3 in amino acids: CASSSPWPNTGELFF. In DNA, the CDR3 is TGTGCCAGCAGTTCGCCCTGGCCGAACACCGGGGAGCTGTTTTTT. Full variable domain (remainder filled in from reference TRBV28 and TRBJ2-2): DVKVTQSSRYLVKRTGEKVFLECVQDMDHENMFWYRQDPGLGLRLIYFSYDVKMKEKGDIPEGYSVSREKKERFSLILESASTNQTSMYLCASSSPWPNTGELFFGEGSRLTVL.

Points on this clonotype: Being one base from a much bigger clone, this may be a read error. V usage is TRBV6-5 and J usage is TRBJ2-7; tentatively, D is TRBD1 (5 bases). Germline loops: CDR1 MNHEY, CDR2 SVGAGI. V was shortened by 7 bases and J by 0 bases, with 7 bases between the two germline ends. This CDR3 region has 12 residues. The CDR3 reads CASTDNSYEQYF. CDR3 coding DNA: TGTGCCAGCACGGACAACTCCTACGAGCAGTACTTC.

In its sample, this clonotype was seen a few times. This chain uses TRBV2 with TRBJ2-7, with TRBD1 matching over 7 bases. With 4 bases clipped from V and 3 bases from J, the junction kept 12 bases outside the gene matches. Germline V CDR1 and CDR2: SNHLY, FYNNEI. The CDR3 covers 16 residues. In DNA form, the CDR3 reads TGTGCCAGCAGTGCCCTCGGGACAGTATTCCGCTACGAGCAGTACTTC. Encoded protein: CASSALGTVFRYEQYF.

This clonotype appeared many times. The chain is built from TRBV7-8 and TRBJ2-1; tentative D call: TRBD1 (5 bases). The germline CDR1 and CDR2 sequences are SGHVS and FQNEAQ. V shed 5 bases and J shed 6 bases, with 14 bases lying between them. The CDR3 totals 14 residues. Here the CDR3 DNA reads TGTGCCAGCAGCGAAGGTGCAGGGCGCAATGAGCAGTTCTTC. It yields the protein CASSEGAGRNEQFF.

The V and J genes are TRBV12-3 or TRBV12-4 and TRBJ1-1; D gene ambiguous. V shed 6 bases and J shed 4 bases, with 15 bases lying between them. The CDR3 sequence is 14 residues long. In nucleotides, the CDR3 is TGTGCCAGCAGCCCCGCCGATCGGGCCACTGAAGCTTTCTTT. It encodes CASSPADRATEAFF.

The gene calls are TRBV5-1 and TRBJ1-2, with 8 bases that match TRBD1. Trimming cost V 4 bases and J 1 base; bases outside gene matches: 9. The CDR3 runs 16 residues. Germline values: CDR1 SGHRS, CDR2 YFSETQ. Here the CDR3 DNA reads TGCGCCAGCAGCCCCGGGACAGGCCAACTTAACTATGGCTACACCTTC. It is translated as CASSPGTGQLNYGYTF. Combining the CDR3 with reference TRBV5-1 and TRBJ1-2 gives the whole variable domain KAGVTQTPRYLIKTRGQQVTLSCSPISGHRSVSWYQQTPGQGLQFLFEYFSETQRNKGNFPGRFSGRQFSNSRSEMNVSTLELGDSALYLCASSPGTGQLNYGYTFGSGTRLTVV.

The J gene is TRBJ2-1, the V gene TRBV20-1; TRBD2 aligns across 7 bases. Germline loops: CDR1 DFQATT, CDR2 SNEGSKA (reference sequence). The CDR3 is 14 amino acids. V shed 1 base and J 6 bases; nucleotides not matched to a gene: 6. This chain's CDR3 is CSARGAREANEQFF. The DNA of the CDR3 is TGCAGTGCTAGAGGGGCCCGGGAGGCCAATGAGCAGTTCTTC.

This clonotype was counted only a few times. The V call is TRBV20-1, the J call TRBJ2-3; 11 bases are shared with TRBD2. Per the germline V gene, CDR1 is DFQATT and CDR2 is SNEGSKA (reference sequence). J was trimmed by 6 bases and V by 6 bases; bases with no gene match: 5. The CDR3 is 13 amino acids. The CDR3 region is CSAKTSGTDTQYF. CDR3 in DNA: TGCAGTGCAAAGACTAGCGGGACGGATACGCAGTATTTT.

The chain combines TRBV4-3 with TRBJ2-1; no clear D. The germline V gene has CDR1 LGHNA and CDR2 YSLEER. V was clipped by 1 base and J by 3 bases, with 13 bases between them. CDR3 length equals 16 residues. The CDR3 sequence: CASSQVSAVGYNEQFF. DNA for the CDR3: TGCGCCAGCAGCCAAGTCAGCGCGGTCGGCTACAATGAGCAGTTCTTC.

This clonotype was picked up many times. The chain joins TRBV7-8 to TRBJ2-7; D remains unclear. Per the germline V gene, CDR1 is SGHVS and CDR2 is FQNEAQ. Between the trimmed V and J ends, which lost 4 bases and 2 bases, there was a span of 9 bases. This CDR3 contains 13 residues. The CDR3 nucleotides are TGTGCCAGCAGCTCGCGGTCGCCCTACGAGCAGTACTTC. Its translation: CASSSRSPYEQYF.

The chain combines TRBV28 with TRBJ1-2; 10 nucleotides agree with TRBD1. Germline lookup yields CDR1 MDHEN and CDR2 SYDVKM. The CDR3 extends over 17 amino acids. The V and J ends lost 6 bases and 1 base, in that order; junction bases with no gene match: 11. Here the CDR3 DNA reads TGTGCCAGCAGCTCGGGGACAGGGGCGGATAATAACTATGGCTACACCTTC. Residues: CASSSGTGADNNYGYTF.